This T cell receptor beta chain appears in the sequencing data of a study of monozygotic twins with inflammatory bowel disease. Study outcomes and limitations: Treatment differences in immunosuppression may have added variability to the repertoires of patients. A reduction in TCRbeta diversity (inverse Simpson) was seen in IBD patients relative to healthy co-twins.

Germline CDR1 reads SGHVT; CDR2 reads SQSDAQ. This CDR3 contains 13 residues. As concerns this clonotype: The antigen remains undetermined.

Each CDR3 protein gets one entry in TCRdb, which reprocessed the 5' RACE reads and gives no DNA. The listing records some 190,000 distinct CDR3 sequences. This TCR came from a human donor with ulcerative colitis or Crohn's disease, or a healthy co-twin of an affected twin (not recorded which). The chain is built from TRBV7-4 and TRBJ2-7; there is no DNA to check the TCRdb D call of TRBD2. The sequenced sample was blood. The CDR3 is CASWTSGPHEQYF.